The 27 T cell receptor beta chains below were found in one sample sequenced in a study of OX40 agonist ivuxolimab in advanced cancers. Profiled with immunoSEQ multiplex PCR; TCRdb holds only in-frame clones, not every one. This sample has tens of thousands of clones, with roughly 83% found just once. The sequencing here drew on CD4+ or CD8+ T cells sorted from blood, taken in a trial of the OX40 agonist ivuxolimab. All receptors derive from an adult with an advanced solid tumor such as melanoma, head and neck, liver or kidney cancer.

The chain employs TRBV11-2 and TRBJ1-5; perhaps TRBD1 as D (6 bases). V lost 2 bases to trimming and J lost 7 bases, with 15 bases between them. CDR3 size: 15 residues. Germline V gene lookup returns CDR1 SGHAT and CDR2 FQNNGV. The CDR3 spells CASSLWGGPGQPQHF. CDR3 nucleotide sequence: TGTGCCAGCAGCTTATGGGGGGGGCCCGGGCAGCCCCAGCATTTT. The full variable domain, rest sourced from reference TRBV11-2 and TRBJ1-5, is EAGVAQSPRYKIIEKRQSVAFWCNPISGHATLYWYQQILGQGPKLLIQFQNNGVVDDSQLPKDRFSAERLKGVDSTLKIQPAKLEDSAVYLCASSLWGGPGQPQHFGDGTRLSIL.

The chain carries TRBV5-1 and TRBJ1-2, with a weak D call TRBD1 (5 bases). The ends were cut back, 1 base at V and 4 bases at J, with 8 bases in the middle. CDR1 and CDR2 from the germline V gene are SGHRS and YFSETQ. The CDR3 spans 13 residues. CDR3 region: CASSLWQGYGYTF. CDR3 in DNA: TGCGCCAGCAGCTTGTGGCAGGGCTATGGCTACACCTTC.

The chain uses TRBV2 and TRBJ1-6, with unresolved D. V was shortened by 3 bases and J by 0 bases, with 9 bases between the two germline ends. CDR1 is SNHLY, CDR2 FYNNEI, per germline. The CDR3 runs 16 residues. The CDR3 DNA reads as TGTGCCAGCAGTGATAGAGGGAGCTCCTATAATTCACCCCTCCACTTT. It encodes CASSDRGSSYNSPLHF. Filled out from reference TRBV2 and TRBJ1-6, the complete variable domain reads EPEVTQTPSHQVTQMGQEVILRCVPISNHLYFYWYRQILGQKVEFLVSFYNNEISEKSEIFDDQFSVERPDGSNFTLKIRSTKLEDSAMYFCASSDRGSSYNSPLHFGNGTRLTVT.

Notes on this clone: The junction departs from the called germline gene at one end, perhaps through a read error. The chain carries TRBV7-2 and TRBJ2-1; D is unresolved. This CDR3 is 14 amino acids long. Per the germline V gene, CDR1 is SGHTA and CDR2 is FQGNSA. The CDR3 bases are TGTGCCAGCAGCTTAGCATACTCCAACAATGAGCAGTTCTTC. This encodes CASSLAYSNNEQFF.

J is TRBJ2-1 and V is TRBV6-1, with D perhaps matching TRBD1 (6 bases). Trimming cost V 0 bases and J 7 bases, with 13 bases left between them. The CDR3 consists of 15 residues. CDR1 is MNHNS, CDR2 SASEGT, per germline. The CDR3 sequence is CASSEAPRGQNEQFF. The CDR3 nucleotides read TGTGCCAGCAGTGAAGCGCCCAGGGGTCAGAATGAGCAGTTCTTC.

In its sample, this clone was seen a few times. A read error may be the cause here, since a much bigger clone is one base away. The V gene is TRBV7-2, the J gene TRBJ2-7; D is ambiguous. CDR3 length: 11 amino acids. Trimming took 1 base from V and 4 from J, leaving 2 bases between them. Germline V gene sequence: CDR1 SGHTA, CDR2 FQGNSA. The CDR3 bases are TGTGCCAGCAGCTTAGAGTACGAGCAGTACTTC. Translation: CASSLEYEQYF.

CDR3 in amino acids: CASSYVLGDEQFF. CDR3 DNA sequence: TGTGCCAGCAGTTACGTTTTGGGGGATGAGCAGTTCTTC. The V and J genes are TRBV6-6 and TRBJ2-1, with D perhaps TRBD1 or TRBD2 (5 bases each). V lost 2 bases and J lost 8, with 10 bases in between. CDR1 is MNHNY, CDR2 SVGAGI, per germline (reference sequence). The CDR3 length is 13 residues.

In DNA form, the CDR3 reads TGTGCCAGCAGTTTCGGACGGACGGCCGGGATTGGTGGCTACACCTTC. Translated, it gives CASSFGRTAGIGGYTF. The rearrangement uses TRBV6-5 and TRBJ1-2; D gene uncertain. This CDR3 is built from 16 residues. Germline values: CDR1 MNHEY, CDR2 SVGAGI. V was shortened by 4 bases and J by 7 bases, with 22 bases between the two germline ends.

This clone was found a few times. The V and J genes are TRBV5-5 and TRBJ2-7; TRBD1 aligns across 8 bases. Germline V gene data show CDR1 as SGHKS and CDR2 as YYEKEE (reference sequence). The ends lost 2 bases at V and 7 bases at J; junction bases unmatched: 8. This CDR3 spans 14 amino acids. The CDR3 loop is CASSFTGGVGEQYF. As DNA, the CDR3 is TGTGCCAGCAGCTTCACAGGGGGAGTGGGTGAGCAGTACTTC.

The rearrangement uses TRBV7-6 and TRBJ2-1, with D tentatively TRBD2 (6 bases). Germline loops: CDR1 SGHVS, CDR2 FNYEAQ. V was pared by 1 base and J by 4 bases, with 14 bases between. The CDR3 has 16 residues. The CDR3 sequence is CASSLEGSGVYNEQFF. The CDR3, as DNA: TGTGCCAGCAGCTTAGAGGGCTCGGGGGTTTACAATGAGCAGTTCTTC.

This chain connects TRBV27 to TRBJ2-3; D is perhaps TRBD2 (6 bases). The CDR3 has 13 residues. The germline CDR1 and CDR2 sequences are MNHEY and SMNVEV (reference sequence). Trimming took 3 bases from V and 4 from J, leaving 8 bases between them. CDR3 sequence reads: CASSFGSADTQYF. In DNA form, the CDR3 reads TGTGCCAGCAGTTTCGGGAGCGCAGATACGCAGTATTTT.

This clone was counted a single time. A read error may produce the germline difference seen at one junction end. This rearrangement joins TRBV9 to TRBJ1-2; 9 bases match TRBD1. CDR1 is SGDLS, CDR2 YYNGEE, per germline. CDR3 size: 15 residues. The CDR3 coding sequence is TGTGCCCGCAGCGTAGCCCAACGACAGGGGGGGGGCTACACCTTC. Its protein product is CARSVAQRQGGGYTF.

The chain is built from TRBV4-1 and TRBJ1-2; D gene uncertain. The V end was cut by 3 bases, the J end by 8 bases, with 13 bases between. This CDR3 has 13 amino acids. Germline V gives CDR1 MGHRA, CDR2 YSYEKL. CDR3: CASSHDGELGYTF. The CDR3 region has the DNA TGCGCCAGCAGCCATGACGGGGAGCTAGGCTACACCTTC.

The J gene is TRBJ1-2, the V gene TRBV5-4; unclear D gene. Trimming stripped 5 bases from V and 7 bases from J, with 12 bases between. This CDR3 region has 12 residues. Germline CDR1 is SGHNT and CDR2 is YYREEE (reference sequence). The CDR3 loop reads CASSLGSAGYTF. Written as DNA, the CDR3 is TGTGCCAGCAGTTTAGGGTCGGCTGGCTACACCTTC. The full variable domain, completed using reference TRBV5-4 and TRBJ1-2, is ETGVTQSPTHLIKTRGQQVTLRCSSQSGHNTVSWYQQALGQGPQFIFQYYREEENGRGNFPPRFSGLQFPNYSSELNVNALELDDSALYLCASSLGSAGYTFGSGTRLTVV.

The rearrangement links TRBV2 to TRBJ2-5, with no clear D. The J call may be faulty, since TRBJ2-7 better matches the DNA end. Per germline, CDR1 SNHLY and CDR2 FYNNEI. CDR3 length equals 13 residues. The CDR3 region has the DNA TGTGCCAGCACGGGCGCGAGCTCCTACGAGCAGTACTTC. Its protein product is CASTGASSYEQYF.

This clone was counted a few times. The genes are TRBV2 and TRBJ2-7; weak D call: TRBD2 (5 bases). Per germline, CDR1 SNHLY and CDR2 FYNNEI. CDR3 length: 10 amino acids. V lost 7 bases to trimming and J lost 4 bases, with 5 bases between them. The CDR3 region has the DNA TGTGCCAGCACGGGGTACGAGCAGTACTTC. As protein: CASTGYEQYF.

This rearrangement joins TRBV4-1 to TRBJ1-3, with TRBD1 matching over 7 bases. Germline V lookup: CDR1 MGHRA, CDR2 YSYEKL. With 4 bases clipped from V and 2 bases from J, the junction kept 14 bases outside the gene matches. This CDR3 has 18 amino acids. CDR3 protein: CASSLRYPPQGAGNTIYF. For the CDR3, the DNA is TGCGCCAGCAGCCTGAGATACCCACCGCAGGGGGCTGGAAACACCATATATTTT.

The rearrangement links TRBV30 to TRBJ2-7; 7 bases line up with TRBD1. The V gene's germline CDR1 is GTSNPN and CDR2 SVGIG (reference sequence). The CDR3 totals 12 residues. V lost 4 bases, J lost 9 bases, and 9 bases stayed unmatched. Here the CDR3 reads CAWMGTDEGQYF. As DNA, the CDR3 is TGTGCCTGGATGGGGACAGACGAGGGGCAGTACTTC.

This chain uses TRBV5-4 with TRBJ2-7; 9 bases align to TRBD1. The V and J ends lost 3 bases and 3 bases, in that order; junction bases with no gene match: 7. The CDR3 spans 15 residues. The germline CDR1 and CDR2 sequences are SGHNT and YYREEE (reference sequence). CDR3 protein: CASSSDRGAYYEQYF. CDR3 DNA sequence: TGTGCCAGCAGCTCGGACAGGGGCGCCTACTACGAGCAGTACTTC. The full variable domain, rest sourced from reference TRBV5-4 and TRBJ2-7, is ETGVTQSPTHLIKTRGQQVTLRCSSQSGHNTVSWYQQALGQGPQFIFQYYREEENGRGNFPPRFSGLQFPNYSSELNVNALELDDSALYLCASSSDRGAYYEQYFGPGTRLTVT.

Ten or more counts support this clone. The chain is built from TRBV4-1 and TRBJ1-4; D ambiguous. Trimming removed 4 bases from V and 8 bases from J, with 20 bases in between. In germline, CDR1 is MGHRA, CDR2 YSYEKL. The CDR3 contains 16 residues. The DNA for the CDR3 is TGCGCCAGCAGCCTCACACAATCACGGAGAGGAGAAAAACTGTTTTTT. It is translated as CASSLTQSRRGEKLFF.

The sample holds one count of this clone. This sequence joins TRBV5-1 and TRBJ2-7, with 11 bases fitting TRBD2. The V gene end was trimmed by 1 base and the J gene end by 5 bases; junction bases not matched to a gene: 5. Germline CDR1 is SGHRS and CDR2 is YFSETQ. CDR3 length equals 15 residues. The CDR3 sequence is CASSLRLAGFNEQYF. The CDR3 DNA reads as TGCGCCAGCAGCTTGAGACTAGCGGGATTCAACGAGCAGTACTTC. The whole variable domain, filled in from reference TRBV5-1 and TRBJ2-7, reads KAGVTQTPRYLIKTRGQQVTLSCSPISGHRSVSWYQQTPGQGLQFLFEYFSETQRNKGNFPGRFSGRQFSNSRSEMNVSTLELGDSALYLCASSLRLAGFNEQYFGPGTRLTVT.

The chain joins TRBV5-1 to TRBJ2-5; 7 bases line up with TRBD2. V was pared by 0 bases and J by 4 bases, with 6 bases of the junction left unmatched. CDR3 length equals 15 residues. Germline CDR1 and CDR2: SGHRS and YFSETQ. CDR3 bases: TGCGCCAGCAGCTTGGGACGGGAGGAGGTAGAGACCCAGTACTTC. The encoded protein is CASSLGREEVETQYF.

This chain uses TRBV6-5 with TRBJ1-2; possibly TRBD1 for D (5 bases). This CDR3 has 15 residues. Trimming left V 2 bases short and J 3 bases short, with 13 bases between. The V gene's germline CDR1 is MNHEY and CDR2 SVGAGI. In nucleotides, the CDR3 is TGTGCCAGCAGTTACGCCGTCAGGGAGGACTATGGCTACACCTTC. Translation gives CASSYAVREDYGYTF.

The rearrangement joins TRBV5-1 to TRBJ1-5; D not certain. This CDR3 has 15 amino acids. CDR1 and CDR2 (germline): SGHRS, YFSETQ. V shed 0 bases and J shed 0 bases, with 7 bases lying between them. The CDR3 loop is CASSLDGYSNQPQHF. The CDR3 nucleotides are TGCGCCAGCAGCTTGGATGGATATAGCAATCAGCCCCAGCATTTT.

This clone occurred once. The CDR3 sequence: CASPGLGTEAFF. The CDR3, as DNA: TGTGCCAGCCCGGGACTTGGTACTGAAGCTTTCTTT. The V gene is TRBV6-1, the J gene TRBJ1-1, with a tentative D call TRBD1 (5 bases). The CDR3 sequence is 12 residues long. The ends were cut back, 8 bases at V and 5 bases at J, with 12 bases in the middle. Germline assignment: CDR1 MNHNS and CDR2 SASEGT.

The chain uses TRBV7-8 and TRBJ1-2; the D is unclear. CDR1 is SGHVS, CDR2 FQNEAQ, per germline. The V gene lost 1 base and the J gene lost 2 bases, with 11 bases spanning the gap. The length of the CDR3 is 15 residues. CDR3 amino acids: CASSLGPSGNYGYTF. DNA for the CDR3: TGTGCCAGCAGCTTAGGACCGTCGGGGAACTATGGCTACACCTTC.

V is TRBV29-1 and J is TRBJ1-1; possible D gene TRBD1, 6 bases. The CDR3 is made up of 14 amino acids. V lost 6 bases and J 1 base, leaving 15 bases between the germline ends. From germline, CDR1 is SQVTM and CDR2 ANQGSEA. CDR3 sequence: CSVLDYRENTEAFF. The CDR3 nucleotides read TGCAGCGTCCTAGACTACAGGGAGAACACTGAAGCTTTCTTT.